Sequencing of this T cell receptor (beta chain) was carried out in a study of B cell selection in AIRE deficiency. Regulatory T cells were sorted as CD4+CD25hiCD127low/negative. Control samples were from healthy, unrelated donors. Concerning this clone itself: No antigen is known for it.

Findings of the study overall: About 30.6% of healthy-shared Treg sequences were found among patient Tconv cells. Tconv and Treg cells from AIRE-deficient patients resembled healthy donors in TCRBV usage, CDR3 length and diversity. Of some 4,000 shared Treg TCRbeta sequences, 30% to 40% were healthy-donor-only and around 9.5% patient-only.

TCRdb's table, derived via immunoSEQ multiplex PCR, lists solely in-frame clones and lacks some. Of roughly 18,000 clones in the sample, more than 85% were seen once. Germline CDR1 and CDR2: SGHNT and YYREEE (reference sequence). The V end was cut by 2 bases, the J end by 5 bases, with 10 bases between. The CDR3 loop spans 13 amino acids. The receptor's source is a human donor in good health. The sequenced sample consisted of CD4+CD25+ Tregs sorted from PBMCs. The rearrangement links TRBV5-4 to TRBJ2-5; TRBD2 might be the D (6 bases). CDR3 sequence: CASSLIREETQYF. DNA for the CDR3: TGTGCCAGCAGCTTAATCCGGGAGGAGACCCAGTACTTC.